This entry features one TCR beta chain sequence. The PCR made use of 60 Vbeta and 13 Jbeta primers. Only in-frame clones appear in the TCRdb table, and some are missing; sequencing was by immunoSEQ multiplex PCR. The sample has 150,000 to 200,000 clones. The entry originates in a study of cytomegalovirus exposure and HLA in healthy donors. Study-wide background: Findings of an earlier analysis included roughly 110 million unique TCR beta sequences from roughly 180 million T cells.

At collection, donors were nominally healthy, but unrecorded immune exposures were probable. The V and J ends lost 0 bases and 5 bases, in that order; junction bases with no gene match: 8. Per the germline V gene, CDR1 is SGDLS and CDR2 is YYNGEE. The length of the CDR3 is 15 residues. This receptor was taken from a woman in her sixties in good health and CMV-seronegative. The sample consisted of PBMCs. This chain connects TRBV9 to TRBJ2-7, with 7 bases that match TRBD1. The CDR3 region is CASSVGRGRSDEQYF. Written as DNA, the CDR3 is TGTGCCAGCAGCGTAGGAAGGGGGCGCTCGGACGAGCAGTACTTC.